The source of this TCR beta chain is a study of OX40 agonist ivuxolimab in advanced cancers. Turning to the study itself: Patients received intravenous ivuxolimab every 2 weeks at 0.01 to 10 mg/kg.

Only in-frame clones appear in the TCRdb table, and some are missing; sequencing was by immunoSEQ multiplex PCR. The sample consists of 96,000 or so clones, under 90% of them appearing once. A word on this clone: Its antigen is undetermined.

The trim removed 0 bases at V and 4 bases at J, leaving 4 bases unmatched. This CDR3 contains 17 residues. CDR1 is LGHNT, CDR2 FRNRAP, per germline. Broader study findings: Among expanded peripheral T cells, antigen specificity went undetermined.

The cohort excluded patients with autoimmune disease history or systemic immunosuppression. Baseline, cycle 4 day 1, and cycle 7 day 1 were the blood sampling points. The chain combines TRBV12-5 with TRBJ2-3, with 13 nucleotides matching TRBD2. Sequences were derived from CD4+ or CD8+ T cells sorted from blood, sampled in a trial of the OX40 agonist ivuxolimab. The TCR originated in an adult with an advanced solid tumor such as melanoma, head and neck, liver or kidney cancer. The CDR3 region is CASGLVLAGGRADTQYF. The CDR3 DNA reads TGTGCTAGTGGTTTGGTACTAGCGGGAGGGCGAGCAGATACGCAGTATTTT.